This T cell receptor beta chain was recorded in a study of T cell responses to AZD1222 COVID-19 vaccine. Study context: Second-dose groups at about 4 or about 12 weeks were pooled.

Points on this clone: As yet, its antigen is unknown.

Sequenced by immunoSEQ multiplex PCR; TCRdb stores in-frame clones only, minus some. In the table there are about 97,000 clones, roughly nine tenths of which are singletons. Study-level results: When two AZD1222 doses had been given, Spike-specific TCR breadth and depth rose. Clonal diversity was possibly underestimated, and white British individuals and females predominated among donors.

This CDR3 spans 15 amino acids. The V and J ends lost 5 bases and 4 bases, in that order; junction bases with no gene match: 4. Germline values: CDR1 SEHNR, CDR2 FQNEAQ (reference sequence). This receptor was identified in an adult in good health. The genes are TRBV7-9 and TRBJ1-6; TRBD1 matches at 8 bases. The input for sequencing was peripheral blood, taken on day 0 of AZD1222 vaccination. The CDR3 sequence is CASSEWTGYNSPLHF. CDR3 nucleotide sequence: TGTGCCAGCAGCGAGTGGACAGGGTATAATTCACCCCTCCACTTT.